This TCR beta chain was recovered during a study of blood T cell repertoires in COVID-19. Study at large: Specimens from acute and convalescent COVID-19 originated in the United States, Italy and Spain. PBMCs, B-cell-depleted T cells, or T cells were the source of the cDNA or gDNA that made up the material.

In the study's own analysis: The authors estimated nucleated cell counts from reference gene primer amplification. Data came from immunoSEQ multiplex PCR; TCRdb stores just in-frame clones and leaves some out. V and J calls and clone size follow that table, whereas D and trimming were derived from the DNA. The sample holds about 85,000 clones, 79% seen once. Trimming removed 4 bases at V and 6 bases at J, with 16 bases between. CDR3 size: 15 residues. The V gene's germline CDR1 is SGDLS and CDR2 YYNGEE. This clone was counted ten times or more. This clonotype was obtained from a man aged 65 to 79 with acute or convalescent COVID-19. J is TRBJ2-2 and V is TRBV9, with D tentatively TRBD2 (6 bases). Sequences were obtained from peripheral blood. CDR3 coding DNA: TGTGCCAGCAGCCCGGAACTCGGGGGTGCCGGGGAGCTGTTTTTT. This encodes CASSPELGGAGELFF.